This passage covers 13 T cell receptor beta chains from one sample sequenced in a study of T cells in Graves' hyperthyroidism and ophthalmopathy. What was amplified from RNA transcripts were TCR beta CDR3 regions. HTBI primers were employed in a first-round RT-PCR of the TCR CDR3. TCRdb ran MiXCR on the multiplex PCR reads and lists one entry per CDR3 protein. The sample lists around 690,000 distinct CDR3 sequences, less than 25% occurring once. The sample consisted of blood. Source of these receptors: a man aged 30-40 years with Graves' ophthalmopathy.

The V gene is TRBV5-8, the J gene TRBJ2-5, with TRBD2 matching 11 bases. Germline lookup yields CDR1 SGHTS and CDR2 YDEGEE. J was trimmed by 5 bases and V by 3 bases; bases with no gene match: 12. CDR3 length: 17 residues. CDR3 DNA sequence: TGTGCCAGCAGCTCCTCATTACTAGCGGGAGCGTCTGAGACCCAGTACTTC. It yields the protein CASSSSLLAGASETQYF.

This clonotype was seen only a few times. The V and J genes are TRBV29-1 and TRBJ1-1; possibly TRBD1 for D (5 bases). The ends were cut back, 6 bases at V and 7 bases at J, with 9 bases in the middle. CDR3 length: 10 residues. Germline lookup yields CDR1 SQVTM and CDR2 ANQGSEA. The CDR3, as DNA: TGCAGCGTCGACAGTATTGAAGCTTTCTTT. Protein: CSVDSIEAFF. The whole variable domain, remainder taken from reference TRBV29-1 and TRBJ1-1, is SAVISQKPSRDICQRGTSLTIQCQVDSQVTMMFWYRQQPGQSLTLIATANQGSEATYESGFVIDKFPISRPNLTFSTLTVSNMSPEDSSIYLCSVDSIEAFFGQGTRLTVV.

This clonotype was observed a handful of times. The rearrangement joins TRBV7-8 to TRBJ1-2, with D uncertain. From germline, CDR1 is SGHVS and CDR2 FQNEAQ. The CDR3 is made up of 16 amino acids. Trimming took off 3 bases at V and 2 bases at J, with 16 bases between the two ends. The CDR3 region is CASSFHDPGVNYGYTF. The DNA of the CDR3 is TGTGCCAGCAGCTTCCATGATCCAGGTGTAAACTATGGCTACACCTTC.

This clonotype was observed a few times. J is TRBJ2-7 and V is TRBV4-2, with D perhaps being TRBD1 or TRBD2 (5 bases each). Trimming removed 0 bases from V and 4 bases from J, with 10 bases in between. The CDR3 covers 14 residues. CDR1 is LGHNA, CDR2 YNFKEQ, per germline. The CDR3, as DNA: TGTGCCAGCAGCCAAGAGGGACGTGCGTACGAGCAGTACTTC. Translating it yields CASSQEGRAYEQYF.

The table lists this clonotype with many counts. The chain has TRBV6-5 and TRBJ2-1; D may be TRBD2 (5 bases). Germline CDR1 and CDR2: MNHEY and SVGAGI. Trimming took off 2 bases at V and 5 bases at J, with 10 bases between the two ends. The CDR3 is made up of 14 amino acids. The CDR3 spells CASSYQLGNNEQFF. In DNA, the CDR3 is TGTGCCAGCAGTTACCAACTAGGGAACAATGAGCAGTTCTTC.

J is TRBJ2-1 and V is TRBV2, with TRBD2 matching 9 bases. The V gene end was trimmed by 4 bases and the J gene end by 9 bases; junction bases not matched to a gene: 7. The CDR3 is 14 residues long. Per germline, CDR1 SNHLY and CDR2 FYNNEI. In DNA form, the CDR3 reads TGTGCCAGCAGTGCCTGGACTAGCGCTCGTGAGCAGTTCTTC. Its protein is CASSAWTSAREQFF.

This CDR3 is CASSTAGPYEQYF. In DNA, the CDR3 is TGTGCCAGCAGCACAGCGGGACCCTACGAGCAGTACTTC. V and J are TRBV7-2 and TRBJ2-7; 7 bases line up with TRBD2. V shed 5 bases, J shed 2 bases, and the junction held 3 bases outside the gene matches. CDR1 is SGHTA and CDR2 is FQGNSA in the germline V gene. This CDR3 comprises 13 residues.

This clonotype was observed a handful of times. This chain joins TRBV9 and TRBJ2-7; D gene uncertain. Per germline, CDR1 SGDLS and CDR2 YYNGEE. The germline V and J ends were trimmed by 0 bases and 5 bases, with 9 bases remaining between them. The CDR3 spans 13 residues. CDR3 region: CASSVAREDEQYF. DNA for the CDR3: TGTGCCAGCAGCGTAGCACGAGAGGACGAGCAGTACTTC.

The rearrangement links TRBV24-1 to TRBJ2-7, with 7 bases matching TRBD2. V shed 9 bases, J shed 0 bases, and the junction held 10 bases outside the gene matches. The CDR3 has 15 residues. Per the germline V gene, CDR1 is KGHDR and CDR2 is SFDVKD. CDR3 sequence reads: CATLGLAVSSYEQYF. CDR3 sequence (DNA): TGTGCCACCCTTGGTCTAGCGGTGAGCTCCTACGAGCAGTACTTC.

The chain joins TRBV9 to TRBJ2-1; 8 bases map to TRBD1. The CDR3 is made up of 16 amino acids. Trimming took 0 bases from V and 1 from J; bases not matched to a gene: 3. Germline CDR1 reads SGDLS; CDR2 reads YYNGEE. This CDR3 reads CASSVGGQGSYNEQFF. CDR3 bases: TGTGCCAGCAGCGTAGGCGGACAGGGATCCTACAATGAGCAGTTCTTC.

The gene calls are TRBV20-1 and TRBJ2-1; perhaps D is TRBD1 or TRBD2 (5 bases each). The CDR3 totals 17 residues. The V end was cut by 0 bases, the J end by 4 bases, with 19 bases between. Per the germline V gene, CDR1 is DFQATT and CDR2 is SNEGSKA (reference sequence). As DNA, the CDR3 is TGCAGTGCTAGAGATCGGGGCTGGACCCCGGAGTACAATGAGCAGTTCTTC. Its protein is CSARDRGWTPEYNEQFF.

As DNA, the CDR3 is TGTGCCAGCAGCTTAGTAGGTCAGACACGTAATCAGCCCCAGCATTTT. Translation gives CASSLVGQTRNQPQHF. This chain connects TRBV7-8 to TRBJ1-5; no reliable D call. The V end was cut by 1 base, the J end by 4 bases, with 14 bases between. The CDR3 loop spans 16 amino acids. CDR1 and CDR2 (germline): SGHVS, FQNEAQ.

V is TRBV4-2 and J is TRBJ1-2; D might be TRBD1 (5 bases). The length of the CDR3 is 15 residues. CDR1 and CDR2 from the germline V gene are LGHNA and YNFKEQ. V was pared by 4 bases and J by 4 bases, with 16 bases between. CDR3: CASSPEGAGTYGYTF. The DNA for the CDR3 is TGTGCCAGCAGCCCCGAAGGAGCGGGGACCTATGGCTACACCTTC.